This T cell receptor beta chain was profiled in a study of identical twins. Of note for this clonotype: The antigen is not known.

CDR3 size: 16 residues. Germline V gives CDR1 MDHEN, CDR2 SYDVKM. The V gene end was trimmed by 6 bases and the J gene end by 4 bases; junction bases not matched to a gene: 14. Points from the study as a whole: Zero-insertion analyses were open to partial confounding by invariant MAIT and iNKT cells. Monozygotic twins shared more out-of-frame TCR alpha than recombination models predicted.

Template switching added a universal primer binding site, and final cDNA carried unique molecular identifiers. TCRdb ran MiXCR on the 5' RACE reads and lists one entry per CDR3 protein. The sample shows more than 400,000 distinct CDR3 sequences, roughly 15% of them seen only once. The sample was also linked to a second study, of yellow fever vaccine responses in identical twins.

This receptor was obtained from a woman between 18 and 30 years old in good health. The chain is built from TRBV28 and TRBJ2-7, with TRBD2 matching over 8 bases. Sequenced material: CD4+ T cells sorted from blood. The CDR3 spells CASSPTGTRPNYEQYF. The CDR3 DNA follows: TGTGCCAGCAGCCCAACCGGGACTAGACCCAATTACGAGCAGTACTTC.